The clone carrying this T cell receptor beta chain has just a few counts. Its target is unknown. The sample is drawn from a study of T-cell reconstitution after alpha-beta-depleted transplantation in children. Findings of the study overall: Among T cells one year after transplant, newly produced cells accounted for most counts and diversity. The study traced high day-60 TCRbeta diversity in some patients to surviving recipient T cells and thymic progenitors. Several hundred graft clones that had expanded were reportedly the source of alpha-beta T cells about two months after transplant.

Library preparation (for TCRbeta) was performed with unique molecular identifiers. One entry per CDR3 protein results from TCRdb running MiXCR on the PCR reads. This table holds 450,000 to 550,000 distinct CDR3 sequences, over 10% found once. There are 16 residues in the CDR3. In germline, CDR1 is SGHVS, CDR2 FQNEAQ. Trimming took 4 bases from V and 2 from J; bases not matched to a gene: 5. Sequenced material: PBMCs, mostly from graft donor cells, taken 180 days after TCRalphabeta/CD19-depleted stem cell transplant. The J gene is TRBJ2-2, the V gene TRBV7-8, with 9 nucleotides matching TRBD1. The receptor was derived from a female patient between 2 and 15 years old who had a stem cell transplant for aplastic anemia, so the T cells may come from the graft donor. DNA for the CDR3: TGTGCCAGCAGCTCGTCGGACAGGGGTAACACCGGGGAGCTGTTTTTT. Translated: CASSSSDRGNTGELFF.